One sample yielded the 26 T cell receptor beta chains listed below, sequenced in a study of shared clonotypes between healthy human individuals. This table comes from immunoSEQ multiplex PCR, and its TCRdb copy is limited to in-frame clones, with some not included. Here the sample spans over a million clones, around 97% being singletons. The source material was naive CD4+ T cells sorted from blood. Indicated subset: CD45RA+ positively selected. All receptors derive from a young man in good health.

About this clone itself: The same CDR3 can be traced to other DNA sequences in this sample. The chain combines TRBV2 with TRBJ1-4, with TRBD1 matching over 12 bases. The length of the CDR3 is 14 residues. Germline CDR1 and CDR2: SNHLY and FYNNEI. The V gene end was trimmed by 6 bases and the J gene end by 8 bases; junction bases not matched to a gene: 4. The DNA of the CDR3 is TGTGCCAGCAGGGCCGGGACAGGGGGCGAAAAACTGTTTTTT. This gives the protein CASRAGTGGEKLFF. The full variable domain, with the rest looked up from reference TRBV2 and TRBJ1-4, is EPEVTQTPSHQVTQMGQEVILRCVPISNHLYFYWYRQILGQKVEFLVSFYNNEISEKSEIFDDQFSVERPDGSNFTLKIRSTKLEDSAMYFCASRAGTGGEKLFFGSGTQLSVL.

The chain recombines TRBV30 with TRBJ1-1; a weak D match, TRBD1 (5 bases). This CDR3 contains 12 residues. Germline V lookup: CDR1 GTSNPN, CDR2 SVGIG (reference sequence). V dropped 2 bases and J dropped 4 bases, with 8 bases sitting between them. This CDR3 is CAWSSGGTEAFF. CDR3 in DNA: TGTGCCTGGAGTAGTGGGGGCACTGAAGCTTTCTTT. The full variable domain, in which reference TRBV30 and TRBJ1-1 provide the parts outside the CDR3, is SQTIHQWPATLVQPVGSPLSLECTVEGTSNPNLYWYRQAAGRGLQLLFYSVGIGQISSEVPQNLSASRPQDRQFILSSKKLLLSDSGFYLCAWSSGGTEAFFGQGTRLTVV.

CDR3 sequence reads: CASSLALKETQYF. The CDR3 region has the DNA TGTGCCAGCAGCTTAGCCTTAAAAGAGACCCAGTACTTC. The chain uses TRBV7-6 and TRBJ2-5; D gene uncertain. Per the germline V gene, CDR1 is SGHVS and CDR2 is FNYEAQ. The CDR3 is 13 residues long. Trimming cost V 0 bases and J 3 bases, with 5 bases left between them. The full variable domain, rest sourced from reference TRBV7-6 and TRBJ2-5, is GAGVSQSPRYKVTKRGQDVALRCDPISGHVSLYWYRQALGQGPEFLTYFNYEAQQDKSGLPNDRFSAERPEGSISTLTIQRTEQRDSAMYRCASSLALKETQYFGPGTRLLVL.

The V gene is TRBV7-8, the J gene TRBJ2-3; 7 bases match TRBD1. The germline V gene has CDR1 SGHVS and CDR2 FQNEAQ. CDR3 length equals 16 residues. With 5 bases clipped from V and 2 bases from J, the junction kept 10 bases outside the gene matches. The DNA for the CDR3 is TGTGCCAGCAGCGCGACAGGGTACGGAGACACAGATACGCAGTATTTT. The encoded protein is CASSATGYGDTDTQYF.

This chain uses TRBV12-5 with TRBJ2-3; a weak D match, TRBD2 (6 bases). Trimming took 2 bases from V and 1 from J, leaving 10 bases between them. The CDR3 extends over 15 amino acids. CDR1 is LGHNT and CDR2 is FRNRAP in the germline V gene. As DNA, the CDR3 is TGTGCTAGTGGTTTGAAACCGGGGGGCACAGATACGCAGTATTTT. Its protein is CASGLKPGGTDTQYF.

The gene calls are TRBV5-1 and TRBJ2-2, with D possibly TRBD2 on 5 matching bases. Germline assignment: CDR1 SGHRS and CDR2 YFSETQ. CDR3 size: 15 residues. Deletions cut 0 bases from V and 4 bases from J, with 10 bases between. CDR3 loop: CASSLGGSSTGELFF. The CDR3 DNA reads TGCGCCAGCAGCTTGGGAGGGAGCAGCACCGGGGAGCTGTTTTTT.

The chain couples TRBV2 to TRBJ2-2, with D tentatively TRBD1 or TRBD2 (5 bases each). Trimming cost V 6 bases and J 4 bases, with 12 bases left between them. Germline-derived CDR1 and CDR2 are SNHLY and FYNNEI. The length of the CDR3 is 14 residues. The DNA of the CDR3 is TGTGCCAGCAGGAGGGACCGTGCCACCGGGGAGCTGTTTTTT. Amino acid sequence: CASRRDRATGELFF.

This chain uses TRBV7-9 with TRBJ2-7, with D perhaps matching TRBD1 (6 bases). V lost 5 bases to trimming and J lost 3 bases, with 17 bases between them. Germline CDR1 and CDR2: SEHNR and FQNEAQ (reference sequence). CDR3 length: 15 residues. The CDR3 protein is CASSPLGGGRYEQYF. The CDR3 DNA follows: TGTGCCAGCAGCCCCCTAGGTGGGGGCCGCTACGAGCAGTACTTC.

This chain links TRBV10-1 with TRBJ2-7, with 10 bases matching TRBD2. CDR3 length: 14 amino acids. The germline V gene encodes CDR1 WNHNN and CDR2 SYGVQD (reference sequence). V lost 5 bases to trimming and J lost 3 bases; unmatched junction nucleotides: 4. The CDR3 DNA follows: TGCGCCAGCAGTCCCGGGACTAGCGTCTACGAGCAGTACTTC. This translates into CASSPGTSVYEQYF.

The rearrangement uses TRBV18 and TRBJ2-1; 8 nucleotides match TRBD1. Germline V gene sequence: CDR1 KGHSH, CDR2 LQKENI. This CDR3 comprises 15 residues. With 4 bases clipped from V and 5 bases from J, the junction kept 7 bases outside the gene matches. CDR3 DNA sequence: TGTGCCAGCTCACTCGGACAGGGCGGGAACAATGAGCAGTTCTTC. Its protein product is CASSLGQGGNNEQFF.

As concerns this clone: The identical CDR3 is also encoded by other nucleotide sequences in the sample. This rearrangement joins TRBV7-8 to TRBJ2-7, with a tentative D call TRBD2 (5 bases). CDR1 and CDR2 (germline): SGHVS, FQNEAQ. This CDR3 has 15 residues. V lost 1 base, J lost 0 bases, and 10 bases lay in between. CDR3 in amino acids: CASSLGAGLSYEQYF. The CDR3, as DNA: TGTGCCAGCAGCTTAGGGGCGGGCCTCTCCTACGAGCAGTACTTC.

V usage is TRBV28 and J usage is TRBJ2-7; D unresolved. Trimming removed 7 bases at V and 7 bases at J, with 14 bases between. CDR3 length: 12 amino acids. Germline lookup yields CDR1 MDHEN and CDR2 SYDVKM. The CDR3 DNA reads TGTGCCAGCACTCGTTTTTTGGGGGAGCAGTACTTC. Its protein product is CASTRFLGEQYF.

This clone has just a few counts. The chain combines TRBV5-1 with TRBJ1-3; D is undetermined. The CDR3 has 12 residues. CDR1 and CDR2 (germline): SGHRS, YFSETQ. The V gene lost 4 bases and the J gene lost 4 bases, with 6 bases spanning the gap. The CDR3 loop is CASSPRGNTIYF. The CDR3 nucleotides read TGCGCCAGCAGCCCACGGGGAAACACCATATATTTT.

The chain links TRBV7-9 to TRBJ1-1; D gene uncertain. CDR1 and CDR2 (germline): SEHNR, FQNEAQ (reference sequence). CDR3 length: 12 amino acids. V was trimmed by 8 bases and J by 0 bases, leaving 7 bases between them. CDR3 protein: CASVLLNTEAFF. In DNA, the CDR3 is TGTGCCAGCGTCCTTTTGAACACTGAAGCTTTCTTT.

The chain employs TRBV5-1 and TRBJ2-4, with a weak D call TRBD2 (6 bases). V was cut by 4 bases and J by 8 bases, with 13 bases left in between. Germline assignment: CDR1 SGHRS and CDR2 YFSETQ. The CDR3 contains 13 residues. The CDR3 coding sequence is TGCGCCAGCAGCGCGGGGTCCTCGTACATTCAGTACTTC. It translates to CASSAGSSYIQYF.

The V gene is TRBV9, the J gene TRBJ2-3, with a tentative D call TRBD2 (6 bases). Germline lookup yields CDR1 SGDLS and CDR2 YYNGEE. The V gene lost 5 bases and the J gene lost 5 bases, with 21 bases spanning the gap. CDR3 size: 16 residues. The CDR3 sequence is CASREPGTGEIDTQYF. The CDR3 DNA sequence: TGTGCCAGCAGAGAACCGGGGACGGGAGAGATAGATACGCAGTATTTT.

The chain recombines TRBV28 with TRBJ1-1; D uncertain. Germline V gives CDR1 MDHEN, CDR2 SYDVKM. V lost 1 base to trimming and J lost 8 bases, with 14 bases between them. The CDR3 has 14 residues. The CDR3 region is CASSLLSAAPEAFF. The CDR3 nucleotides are TGTGCCAGCAGTTTATTGTCGGCGGCCCCCGAAGCTTTCTTT.

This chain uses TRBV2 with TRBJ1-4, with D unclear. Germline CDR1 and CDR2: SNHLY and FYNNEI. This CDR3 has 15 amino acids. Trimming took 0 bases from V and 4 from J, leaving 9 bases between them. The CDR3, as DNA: TGTGCCAGCAGTGAAGCCGAGAGGAATAATGAAAAACTGTTTTTT. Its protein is CASSEAERNNEKLFF.

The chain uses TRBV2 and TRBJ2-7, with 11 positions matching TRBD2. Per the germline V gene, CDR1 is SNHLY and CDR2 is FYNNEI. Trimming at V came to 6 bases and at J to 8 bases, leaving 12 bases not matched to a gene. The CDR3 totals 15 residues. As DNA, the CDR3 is TGTGCCAGCAGGGGTACTAGCGGGAGCTCCTCCAAGCAGTACTTC. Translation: CASRGTSGSSSKQYF.

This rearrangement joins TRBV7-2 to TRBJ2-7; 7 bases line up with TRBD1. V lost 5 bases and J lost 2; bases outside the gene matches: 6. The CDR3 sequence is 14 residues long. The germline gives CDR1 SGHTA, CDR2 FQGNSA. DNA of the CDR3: TGTGCCAGCAGCCTGTCCGGGACAGCCTACGAGCAGTACTTC. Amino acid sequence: CASSLSGTAYEQYF. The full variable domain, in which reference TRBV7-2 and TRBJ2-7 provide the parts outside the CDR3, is GAGVSQSPSNKVTEKGKDVELRCDPISGHTALYWYRQSLGQGLEFLIYFQGNSAPDKSGLPSDRFSAERTGGSVSTLTIQRTQQEDSAVYLCASSLSGTAYEQYFGPGTRLTVT.

CDR3 sequence: CASSLRGRGETQYF. CDR3 nucleotides: TGTGCCAGCAGTTTGAGGGGCCGGGGGGAGACCCAGTACTTC. V and J are TRBV27 and TRBJ2-5; weak D call: TRBD2 (6 bases). The V and J ends lost 3 bases and 5 bases respectively, with 13 bases between them. Germline V CDR1 and CDR2: MNHEY, SMNVEV (reference sequence). The CDR3 runs to 14 residues.

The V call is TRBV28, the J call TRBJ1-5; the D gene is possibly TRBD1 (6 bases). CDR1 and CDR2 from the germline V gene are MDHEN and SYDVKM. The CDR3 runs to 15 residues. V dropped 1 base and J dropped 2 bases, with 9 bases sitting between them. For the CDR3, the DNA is TGTGCCAGCAGTTTATCGAAGGGGGGCAATCAGCCCCAGCATTTT. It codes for CASSLSKGGNQPQHF.

CDR3 in amino acids: CASSEPGRDTGELFF. Here the CDR3 DNA reads TGTGCCAGCAGTGAACCAGGGCGAGACACCGGGGAGCTGTTTTTT. The chain joins TRBV25-1 to TRBJ2-2; a weak D match, TRBD1 (5 bases). This CDR3 comprises 15 residues. The germline gives CDR1 MGHDK, CDR2 SYGVNS. V was clipped by 2 bases and J by 3 bases, with 10 bases between them.

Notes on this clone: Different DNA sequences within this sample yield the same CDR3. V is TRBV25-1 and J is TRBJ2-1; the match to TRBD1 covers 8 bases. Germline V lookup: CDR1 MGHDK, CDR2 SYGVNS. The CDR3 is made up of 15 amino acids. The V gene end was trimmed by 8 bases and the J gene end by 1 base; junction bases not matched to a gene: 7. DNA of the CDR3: TGTGCCAGCTCAGCGAGACAGGGGTCCTACAATGAGCAGTTCTTC. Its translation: CASSARQGSYNEQFF.

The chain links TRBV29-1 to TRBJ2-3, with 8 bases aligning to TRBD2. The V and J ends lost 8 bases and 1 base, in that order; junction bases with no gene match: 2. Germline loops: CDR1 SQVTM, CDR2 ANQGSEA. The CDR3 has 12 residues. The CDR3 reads CSSGGRTDTQYF. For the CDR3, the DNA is TGCAGCTCGGGGGGGCGCACAGATACGCAGTATTTT.

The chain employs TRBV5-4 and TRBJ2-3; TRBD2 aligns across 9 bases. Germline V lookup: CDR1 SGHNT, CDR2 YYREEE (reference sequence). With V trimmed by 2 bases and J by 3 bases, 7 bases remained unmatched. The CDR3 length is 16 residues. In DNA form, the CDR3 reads TGTGCCAGCAGCTTTAGCGGGAGATTTGAGACAGATACGCAGTATTTT. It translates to CASSFSGRFETDTQYF.